The next 11 T cell receptor beta chains were all read from a single sample in a study of cytotoxic CD8 clonotypes in ibrutinib-treated CLL. Method: immunoSEQ multiplex PCR; TCRdb's copy keeps in-frame clones and lacks some. The sample comprises some 200,000 clones, around 72% of which are singletons, and around an eighth rests with the top ten. This sample comprised PBMCs, obtained after 24 months of ibrutinib treatment. The source of these receptors is a human donor with chronic lymphocytic leukemia.

In its sample, this clone was seen a few times. This chain connects TRBV27 to TRBJ2-7; 7 bases fit TRBD2. Germline assignment: CDR1 MNHEY and CDR2 SMNVEV (reference sequence). This CDR3 spans 17 amino acids. Trimming removed 5 bases from V and 3 bases from J; junction bases left unmatched: 16. CDR3 sequence: CASSLGTTPKNIYEQYF. DNA for the CDR3: TGTGCCAGCAGTCTTGGGACTACCCCAAAGAATATCTACGAGCAGTACTTC.

This clone has a handful of counts. V and J are TRBV29-1 and TRBJ2-3, with TRBD2 as a possible D gene (6 bases). The CDR3 extends over 12 amino acids. Trimming left V 0 bases short and J 10 bases short, with 11 bases between. The germline gives CDR1 SQVTM, CDR2 ANQGSEA. The CDR3 sequence is CSVEDWTGAQYF. The CDR3 coding sequence is TGCAGCGTTGAAGATTGGACGGGAGCGCAGTATTTT.

This chain joins TRBV6-5 and TRBJ2-7, with D unresolved. CDR1 is MNHEY, CDR2 SVGAGI, per germline. CDR3 size: 14 residues. Trimming took off 0 bases at V and 2 bases at J, with 8 bases between the two ends. The CDR3 DNA follows: TGTGCCAGCAGTTACTCGATAGGTCCCTACGAGCAGTACTTC. Translated, it gives CASSYSIGPYEQYF.

V gene TRBV7-2 combines with J gene TRBJ2-3; D is ambiguous. Trimming took 1 base from V and 6 from J, leaving 11 bases between them. Germline CDR1 SGHTA, CDR2 FQGNSA. CDR3 length equals 14 residues. CDR3 nucleotides: TGTGCCAGCAGCTTAGGACTTGGGATGGATACGCAGTATTTT. This sequence encodes CASSLGLGMDTQYF.

The chain is built from TRBV10-1 and TRBJ2-3, with 7 bases that match TRBD2. The V gene's germline CDR1 is WNHNN and CDR2 SYGVQD (reference sequence). Losses at the gene ends were 4 bases for V and 0 bases for J; bases not matched to a gene: 13. The CDR3 is 18 amino acids. CDR3 DNA: TGCGCCAGCAGTGGTCTCAGGCCCGGGAGGACTAGCACAGATACGCAGTATTTT. It translates to CASSGLRPGRTSTDTQYF.

The chain recombines TRBV2 with TRBJ1-2; D is possibly TRBD1 (6 bases). Trimming shortened V by 7 bases and J by 7 bases, and 13 bases separated the two germline ends. Germline lookup yields CDR1 SNHLY and CDR2 FYNNEI. The CDR3 runs to 12 residues. CDR3 bases: TGTGCCAGCAACAGGGAATTGAGTGGCTACACCTTC. Amino acid sequence: CASNRELSGYTF.

The chain carries TRBV9 and TRBJ2-2; 12 bases are shared with TRBD2. Germline lookup yields CDR1 SGDLS and CDR2 YYNGEE. This CDR3 comprises 15 residues. Germline trimming cut 3 bases from V and 6 bases from J; bases unmatched to any gene: 3. The DNA of the CDR3 is TGTGCCAGCAGCGCATCTAGCGGGAGGGCCGGGGAGCTGTTTTTT. Its translation: CASSASSGRAGELFF.

The rearrangement links TRBV15 to TRBJ1-3, with 8 bases aligning to TRBD1. This CDR3 region has 17 residues. J lost 0 bases, V lost 3 bases, and 7 bases had no gene match. Germline V gene sequence: CDR1 LNHNV, CDR2 YYDKDF (reference sequence). The CDR3 DNA sequence: TGTGCCACCAGCAGTTTGGACAGGGCATTCTCTGGAAACACCATATATTTT. It specifies CATSSLDRAFSGNTIYF. Supplemented by reference TRBV15 and TRBJ1-3, the full variable domain reads DAMVIQNPRYQVTQFGKPVTLSCSQTLNHNVMYWYQQKSSQAPKLLFHYYDKDFNNEADTPDNFQSRRPNTSFCFLDIRSPGLGDTAMYLCATSSLDRAFSGNTIYFGEGSWLTVV.

The chain uses TRBV5-4 and TRBJ2-7; TRBD1 aligns across 8 bases. Germline values: CDR1 SGHNT, CDR2 YYREEE (reference sequence). The V segment lost 4 bases and the J segment 0 bases; nucleotides outside the gene matches: 6. This CDR3 is built from 15 residues. The CDR3 reads CASSPWTGSSYEQYF. Here the CDR3 DNA reads TGTGCCAGCAGCCCGTGGACAGGGAGCTCCTACGAGCAGTACTTC.

The chain links TRBV9 to TRBJ1-1, with D possibly matching TRBD1 (5 bases). CDR1 and CDR2 (germline): SGDLS, YYNGEE. The CDR3 extends over 15 amino acids. With 4 bases removed from V and 0 bases from J, the gap between germline ends came to 13 bases. The CDR3 loop reads CASSPPGKMNTEAFF. In nucleotides, the CDR3 is TGTGCCAGCAGCCCTCCAGGGAAAATGAACACTGAAGCTTTCTTT.

V and J are TRBV7-6 and TRBJ2-2; D could derive from TRBD1 or TRBD2 (5 bases each). Germline V gene lookup returns CDR1 SGHVS and CDR2 FNYEAQ. This CDR3 is 14 amino acids long. Trimming took off 5 bases at V and 6 bases at J, with 13 bases between the two ends. CDR3 nucleotide sequence: TGTGCCAGCAGCCCCGGGGCGGGCGCCGGGGAGCTGTTTTTT. Its translation: CASSPGAGAGELFF. The full variable domain, in which reference TRBV7-6 and TRBJ2-2 provide the parts outside the CDR3, is GAGVSQSPRYKVTKRGQDVALRCDPISGHVSLYWYRQALGQGPEFLTYFNYEAQQDKSGLPNDRFSAERPEGSISTLTIQRTEQRDSAMYRCASSPGAGAGELFFGEGSRLTVL.